The clone carrying this TCR beta chain was counted only a few times. Its antigen remains unknown. Using a J-beta primer mix together with a sample-barcoded 5' primer, a second PCR was run for 7 to 11 cycles. Carrying 12 random nucleotides, a template-switch adaptor labeled each individual cDNA molecule. TCRdb called the 5' RACE reads again in MiXCR, with one record for every CDR3 protein. The sample carries roughly 2 million distinct CDR3 sequences, 40% to 55% recorded once. The sample belongs to a study of blood T cells in healthy people across ages. Broader study findings: Changes seen in expanded clonotypes were possibly confounded by donor CMV status left unknown.

V lost 5 bases and J 2 bases, leaving 7 bases between the germline ends. CDR3 length: 13 amino acids. Per germline, CDR1 MNHEY and CDR2 SMNVEV (reference sequence). The sequence came from a woman aged 40 to 50 in good health. This chain links TRBV27 with TRBJ2-1; no clear D. The sequencing input was blood. CDR3 region: CASSKGTYNEQFF. DNA of the CDR3: TGTGCCAGCAGTAAGGGAACCTACAATGAGCAGTTCTTC.